Listed here is a single T cell receptor beta chain. Cohort 3 recovery required two negative PCRs, clearance, or symptom resolution. The data stem from a study of blood T cell repertoires in COVID-19. About the study: Sites across the United States, Italy and Spain contributed samples from acute and convalescent COVID-19. From T cells, B-cell-depleted T cells, or PBMCs came the material, which was cDNA or gDNA.

The protocol was immunoSEQ multiplex PCR, while the TCRdb copy is restricted to in-frame clones and leaves out a portion. This sample has about 160,000 clones, with approximately 90% found just once. The CDR3 extends over 13 amino acids. V gave up 7 bases and J gave up 1 base, with 10 bases separating them. From germline, CDR1 is SGHAT and CDR2 FQNNGV. This chain joins TRBV11-2 and TRBJ1-1, with D possibly being TRBD1 (5 bases). The sequencing sample was made of PBMCs or T cells enriched from blood (not recorded which). The receptor's source is a woman in her fifties or sixties who had recovered from COVID-19. CDR3 coding DNA: TGTGCCAGCAACTGGGGGGGGAACACTGAAGCTTTCTTT. This translates into CASNWGGNTEAFF.